Following are 9 T cell receptor beta chains from one sample sequenced in a study of T cells in women clearing cervical HPV infection. Here immunoSEQ multiplex PCR was the method, and the copy in TCRdb shows in-frame clones only, minus some. Here the sample table reports some 26,000 clones. The material sequenced was blood buffy coat. These receptors were obtained from a woman aged 18 to 69 with a cervical HPV16 infection that either progressed to CIN3+ or cleared (not recorded which).

About this clone itself: The read gets to within 3 residues of the CDR3 end, and the germline J gene fills in the rest. The V and J genes are TRBV19 and TRBJ2-3; D is unresolved. Germline V CDR1 and CDR2: LNHDA, SQIVND (reference sequence). The CDR3 has 16 amino acids. The covered CDR3 bases are TGTGCCAGTAGTATTCTAGGCAGCTATAGCAATCAGCCG. Its translation: CASSILGSYSNQP. The entire CDR3 sequence reads CASSILGSYSNQPQYF.

With regard to this clone: The CDR3 end lies 3 residues beyond the end of the read and is filled in from the germline J gene. The rearrangement links TRBV7-2 to TRBJ2-2; 7 nucleotides align to TRBD1. The CDR3 extends over 15 amino acids. J was trimmed by 2 bases and V by 5 bases; bases with no gene match: 5. In germline, CDR1 is SGHTA, CDR2 FQGNSA. Here the CDR3 reads CASSVYRGNTGELFF. The CDR3 bases that were read are TGTGCCAGCAGCGTTTACAGGGGAAACACCGGGGAG.

Of note for this clone: The read stops 3 residues short of the end of the CDR3; the missing end is completed from the germline J gene. The rearrangement joins TRBV7-9 to TRBJ2-4; 7 bases align to TRBD1. The CDR3 has 14 amino acids. Germline CDR1 and CDR2: SEHNR and FQNEAQ (reference sequence). CDR3 region: CASSSTGYNYGQYF. The sequenced CDR3 bases are TGTGCCAGCAGCTCGACAGGGTATAACTATGGT.

A word on this clone: The read ends 3 residues shy of where the CDR3 ends; the end is completed using the germline J gene. The chain joins TRBV29-1 to TRBJ1-1; D is ambiguous. The V end lost 7 bases, the J end lost 5 bases, and 14 bases lay between the germline ends. This CDR3 comprises 12 residues. Germline CDR1 reads SQVTM; CDR2 reads ANQGSEA. CDR3 sequence reads: CSANRGGTEAFF. The part of the CDR3 DNA that was read is TGCAGCGCGAACCGGGGAGGGACTGAA.

In regard to this clone: The read terminates 3 residues before the CDR3 end, so the remaining end is supplied by the germline J gene. This rearrangement joins TRBV6-2 or TRBV6-3 to TRBJ1-2, with 7 positions matching TRBD1. Losses at the gene ends were 9 bases for V and 7 bases for J; bases not matched to a gene: 2. The germline gives CDR1 MNHEY, CDR2 SVGEGT. This CDR3 region has 10 residues. CDR3 DNA (partial): TGTGCCAGGACAGGGAGTGGC. This codes for CARTGSG. The CDR3 in its entirety is CARTGSGYTF.

Regarding this clone: Read sequence stops 3 residues before the CDR3 end, and the germline J gene provides the missing end. The chain links TRBV6-4 to TRBJ2-3; TRBD2 aligns across 8 bases. J lost 3 bases, V lost 6 bases, and 8 bases had no gene match. The CDR3 contains 15 residues. Germline CDR1 is MRHNA and CDR2 is SNTAGT. CDR3 bases read: TGTGCCAGCAGCAAGACTAGCGTCGGGACAGATACG. It codes for CASSKTSVGTDT. The CDR3 reads in full as CASSKTSVGTDTQYF.

Turning to this clone: Read sequence stops 3 residues before the CDR3 end, and the germline J gene provides the missing end. The chain combines TRBV7-2 with TRBJ2-5; TRBD1 is a possible D gene (5 bases). The CDR3 is 15 residues long. V lost 4 bases and J 5 bases, leaving 17 bases between the germline ends. Germline CDR1 SGHTA, CDR2 FQGNSA. Incomplete CDR3 DNA: TGTGCCAGCAGCTCGGACCCAGGGTCCCTGGAGACC. Translated, it gives CASSSDPGSLET. The CDR3 as a whole reads CASSSDPGSLETQYF.

In regard to this clone: The read terminates 3 residues ahead of where the CDR3 ends, so the germline J gene completes it. The chain carries TRBV2 and TRBJ1-6; D is possibly TRBD1 (5 bases). CDR3 length: 14 amino acids. The ends were cut back, 4 bases at V and 7 bases at J, with 11 bases in the middle. The germline V gene encodes CDR1 SNHLY and CDR2 FYNNEI. The CDR3 reads CASSAGRENSPLHF. CDR3 DNA (partial): TGTGCCAGCAGTGCGGGCAGGGAGAATTCACCC.

For this clone: The CDR3 end lies 3 residues beyond the end of the read and is filled in from the germline J gene. The chain recombines TRBV30 with TRBJ1-1; unclear D gene. The CDR3 extends over 12 amino acids. With 0 bases removed from V and 7 bases from J, the gap between germline ends came to 9 bases. CDR1 and CDR2 (germline): GTSNPN, SVGIG (reference sequence). The part of the CDR3 DNA that was read is TGTGCCTGGAGTGTCGGGGAGGGTGAA. This codes for CAWSVGEGE. The entire CDR3 is CAWSVGEGEAFF.